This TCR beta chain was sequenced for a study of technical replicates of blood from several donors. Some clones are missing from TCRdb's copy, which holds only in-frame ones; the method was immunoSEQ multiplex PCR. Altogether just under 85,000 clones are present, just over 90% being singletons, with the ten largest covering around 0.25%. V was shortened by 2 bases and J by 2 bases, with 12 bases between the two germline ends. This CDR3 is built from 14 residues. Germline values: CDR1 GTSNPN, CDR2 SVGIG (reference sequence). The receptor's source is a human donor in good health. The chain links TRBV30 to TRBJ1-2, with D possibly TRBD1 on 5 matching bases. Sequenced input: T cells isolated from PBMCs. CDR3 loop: CAWSSGGGNYGYTF. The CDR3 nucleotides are TGTGCCTGGAGTTCCGGGGGGGGAAACTATGGCTACACCTTC. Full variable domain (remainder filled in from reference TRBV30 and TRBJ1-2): SQTIHQWPATLVQPVGSPLSLECTVEGTSNPNLYWYRQAAGRGLQLLFYSVGIGQISSEVPQNLSASRPQDRQFILSSKKLLLSDSGFYLCAWSSGGGNYGYTFGSGTRLTVV.